This T cell receptor beta chain was sequenced for a study of CD8+ T cells in alopecia areata. Study results and caveats: Mouse data revealed clearer TCR sharing than patient data did, a gap possibly tied to HLA. Normal-skin resident alphabeta T cells also appear among scalp sample sequences. Greater clonality was observed in lesional scalp samples, especially alopecia totalis/universalis, versus normal scalp.

PBMCs were stained for CD3, CD4 and CD8, and CD4+ and CD8+ T cells were sorted. Germline CDR1 is SQVTM and CDR2 is ANQGSEA. V shed 7 bases and J 8 bases; nucleotides not matched to a gene: 9. The CDR3 length is 12 residues. Following RNA extraction, reverse transcription yielded cDNA that acted as the sequencing template. This table comes from immunoSEQ multiplex PCR, and its TCRdb copy is limited to in-frame clones, with some not included. The table lists approximately 100,000 clones, approximately 52% of them singletons. As to this clone: Its specificity is not known.

The sample consisted of CD4+ T cells sorted from blood. The rearrangement uses TRBV29-1 and TRBJ1-2, with 8 bases matching TRBD1. The clonotype originates from a human donor in good health. The CDR3 region is CSGGGTGEGYTF. The CDR3 nucleotides read TGCAGCGGTGGGGGGACAGGTGAAGGCTACACCTTC.